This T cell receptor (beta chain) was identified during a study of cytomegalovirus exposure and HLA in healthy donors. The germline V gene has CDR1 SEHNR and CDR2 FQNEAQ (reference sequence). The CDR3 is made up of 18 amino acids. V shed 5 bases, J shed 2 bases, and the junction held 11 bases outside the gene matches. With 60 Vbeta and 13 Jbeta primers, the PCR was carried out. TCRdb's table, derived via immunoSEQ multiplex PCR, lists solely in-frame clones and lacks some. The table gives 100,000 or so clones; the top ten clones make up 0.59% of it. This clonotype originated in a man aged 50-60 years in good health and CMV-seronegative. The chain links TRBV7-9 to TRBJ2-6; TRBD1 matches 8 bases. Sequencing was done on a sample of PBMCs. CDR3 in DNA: TGTGCCAGCAGCCCCGCCCCCGGACAGGGCCCTGGGGCCAACGTCCTGACTTTC. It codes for CASSPAPGQGPGANVLTF. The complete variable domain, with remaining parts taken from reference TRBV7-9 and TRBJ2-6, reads DTGVSQNPRHKITKRGQNVTFRCDPISEHNRLYWYRQTLGQGPEFLTYFQNEAQLEKSRLLSDRFSAERPKGSFSTLEIQRTEQGDSAMYLCASSPAPGQGPGANVLTFGAGSRLTVL.